The clone carrying this TCR delta chain was picked up a small number of times. TCRdb records a much larger clone's protein for this DNA, with a difference at residue 9 that likely arises from a read error; the protein given is the translation of the DNA. Germline V gene sequence: CDR1 GEAIGNYY, CDR2 EKD. The ends were cut back, 0 bases at V and 0 bases at J, with 17 bases in the middle. The CDR3 consists of 20 residues. This entry comes from a study of γδ T cells in repeated Plasmodium falciparum infection. Vgamma9/Vdelta2+ and Vdelta2-negative gammadelta T cells were flow-sorted from PBMC for bulk sequencing. TCRdb reanalyzed the multiplex PCR reads using CATT. The repertoire holds 55,000 to 70,000 delta-chain clones, with around 1.5% as singletons.

Sequenced sample: gamma-delta T cells from blood. The TCR comes from a pool of human donors (malaria-infected and uninfected, not separated). The gene calls are TRDV2 and TRDJ3, with a possible D match to TRDD3 (5 bases). Because TCRdb records no J gene, it was assigned here through a match of the DNA to germline. CDR3 sequence (DNA): TGTGCCTGTGACACCGGGGGCCTGGCCGATGGCTCCTGGGACACCCGACAGATGTTTTTC. It yields the protein CACDTGGLADGSWDTRQMFF.